The 21 T cell receptor beta chains below all came from one sample that was sequenced in a study of T cells in localized non-small cell lung cancer. Measured with immunoSEQ multiplex PCR; TCRdb has only the in-frame clones, and not every one. The sample lists approximately 5,900 clones, 20% to 25% occurring once. Sequencing used lung tumor tissue, obtained before any cancer treatment. All receptors come from a female donor older than 55 with stage I lung adenocarcinoma.

The chain has TRBV12-5 and TRBJ2-5; TRBD2 matches 12 bases. Germline lookup yields CDR1 LGHNT and CDR2 FRNRAP. The CDR3 spans 15 residues. V gave up 3 bases and J gave up 5 bases; unmatched junction bases: 4. The CDR3 loop reads CASGLETSGSETQYF. The CDR3 DNA sequence: TGTGCTAGTGGTTTAGAGACTAGCGGGAGTGAGACCCAGTACTTC. The entire variable domain, with the rest obtained from reference TRBV12-5 and TRBJ2-5, is as follows: DARVTQTPRHKVTEMGQEVTMRCQPILGHNTVFWYRQTMMQGLELLAYFRNRAPLDDSGMPKDRFSAEMPDATLATLKIQPSEPRDSAVYFCASGLETSGSETQYFGPGTRLLVL.

This clone was detected only a few times. The chain carries TRBV11-3 and TRBJ2-6; 7 nucleotides line up with TRBD1. V lost 5 bases to trimming and J lost 2 bases; unmatched junction nucleotides: 6. The CDR3 is 16 amino acids. In germline, CDR1 is SGHNT, CDR2 YENEEA. CDR3 region: CASSPHTGAGANVLTF. In nucleotides, the CDR3 is TGTGCCAGCAGCCCACACACAGGGGCTGGGGCCAACGTCCTGACTTTC.

By share of the sample, this clone is medium-sized. The chain couples TRBV6-8 to TRBJ1-2; D is ambiguous. V lost 6 bases and J lost 3, with 14 bases in between. The germline V gene has CDR1 MNHGY and CDR2 SAAAGT. The CDR3 is made up of 14 amino acids. CDR3 sequence reads: CASSLIRTDYGYTF. Here the CDR3 DNA reads TGTGCCAGCAGCCTCATCCGGACGGACTATGGCTACACCTTC.

By frequency in the sample, this clone is medium-sized. CDR3 sequence reads: CASRPTSGSLDEQYF. The DNA for the CDR3 is TGTGCCAGCAGACCGACTAGCGGGAGTCTTGACGAGCAGTACTTC. The rearrangement links TRBV6-8 to TRBJ2-7, with TRBD2 matching over 12 bases. The CDR3 length is 15 residues. Germline CDR1 and CDR2: MNHGY and SAAAGT. V lost 6 bases and J lost 5; bases outside the gene matches: 8.

This clone occurred a few times. The J gene is TRBJ2-2, the V gene TRBV11-3; D not certain. Germline CDR1 is SGHNT and CDR2 is YENEEA. The CDR3 length is 16 residues. The V end lost 2 bases, the J end lost 3 bases, and 13 bases lay between the germline ends. CDR3 amino acids: CASSLNGPGDTGELFF. CDR3 nucleotide sequence: TGTGCCAGCAGCTTAAATGGCCCTGGGGACACCGGGGAGCTGTTTTTT.

This clone occurred a few times. The chain carries TRBV6-8 and TRBJ2-7; D is perhaps TRBD1 (5 bases). This CDR3 spans 14 amino acids. Germline loops: CDR1 MNHGY, CDR2 SAAAGT. The V end was cut by 2 bases, the J end by 3 bases, with 11 bases between. In DNA form, the CDR3 reads TGTGCCAGCAGTTACAGGGCAGGGAACTACGAGCAGTACTTC. It translates to CASSYRAGNYEQYF.

This clone is categorized as medium-sized. The V call is TRBV9, the J call TRBJ2-2; D perhaps matches TRBD1 (8 bases). Trimming cost V 7 bases and J 5 bases, with 18 bases left between them. The germline V gene encodes CDR1 SGDLS and CDR2 YYNGEE. The CDR3 runs 15 residues. As DNA, the CDR3 is TGTGCCAGCGCCGGGCCACAGGGGGGGACCGGGGAGCTGTTTTTT. Translation: CASAGPQGGTGELFF.

The V call is TRBV28, the J call TRBJ2-1, with D unresolved. The CDR3 has 14 residues. Trimming pared 2 bases from V and 5 bases from J, leaving 10 bases between. Germline V CDR1 and CDR2: MDHEN, SYDVKM. The CDR3 DNA reads TGTGCCAGCAGTTTACCCGGCTTGCACAATGAGCAGTTCTTC. Amino acids: CASSLPGLHNEQFF.

The chain has TRBV28 and TRBJ1-5; 8 nucleotides match TRBD1. Unmatched junction bases numbered 5, after V lost 6 bases and J lost 1 base. The CDR3 is 15 amino acids. Germline assignment: CDR1 MDHEN and CDR2 SYDVKM. The CDR3 here is CASRIQGVSNQPQHF. The DNA for the CDR3 is TGTGCCAGCAGAATACAGGGGGTGAGCAATCAGCCCCAGCATTTT.

This clone is judged medium-sized. The CDR3 loop reads CASSLGLTGQGVYEQYF. The CDR3 DNA sequence: TGTGCCAGCAGCTTGGGTTTGACAGGACAGGGCGTCTACGAGCAGTACTTC. J is TRBJ2-7 and V is TRBV11-3; 8 bases are a match to TRBD1. Losses at the gene ends were 3 bases for V and 3 bases for J; bases not matched to a gene: 13. The CDR3 extends over 17 amino acids. Germline V gene lookup returns CDR1 SGHNT and CDR2 YENEEA. Drawing the rest from reference TRBV11-3 and TRBJ2-7, the complete variable domain is EAGVVQSPRYKIIEKKQPVAFWCNPISGHNTLYWYLQNLGQGPELLIRYENEEAVDDSQLPKDRFSAERLKGVDSTLKIQPAELGDSAVYLCASSLGLTGQGVYEQYFGPGTRLTVT.

This clone was seen a few times. The CDR3 coding sequence is TGTGCCAGCAGCTTTAGTCGAGAGTTGACTGAAGCTTTCTTT. Its protein is CASSFSRELTEAFF. The chain is built from TRBV11-3 and TRBJ1-1, with no clear D. Germline CDR1 is SGHNT and CDR2 is YENEEA. Between the trimmed V and J ends, which lost 3 bases and 5 bases, there was a span of 13 bases. This CDR3 has 14 amino acids.

The genes are TRBV19 and TRBJ2-1; weak D call: TRBD2 (5 bases). Germline V gives CDR1 LNHDA, CDR2 SQIVND (reference sequence). The CDR3 length is 15 residues. V was shortened by 3 bases and J by 0 bases, with 9 bases between the two germline ends. This chain's CDR3 is CASSMGRSSYNEQFF. The CDR3 DNA is TGTGCCAGTAGTATGGGGAGAAGCTCCTACAATGAGCAGTTCTTC.

This clone rates as medium-sized. This chain joins TRBV11-3 and TRBJ2-7; TRBD2 agrees at 10 bases. The germline CDR1 and CDR2 sequences are SGHNT and YENEEA. The junction had 9 bases not matched to a gene; V was cut back by 3 bases and J by 7 bases. This CDR3 has 15 residues. CDR3 bases: TGTGCCAGCAGCTTGGCTAGCGGGAGTCTTGGGGAGCAGTACTTC. The encoded protein is CASSLASGSLGEQYF.

This chain uses TRBV11-3 with TRBJ2-5, with 9 nucleotides matching TRBD1. The CDR3 covers 14 residues. Germline CDR1 reads SGHNT; CDR2 reads YENEEA. With V trimmed by 3 bases and J by 6 bases, 5 bases remained unmatched. The CDR3 is CASSLAGQGKTQYF. For the CDR3, the DNA is TGTGCCAGCAGCTTGGCGGGACAGGGCAAGACCCAGTACTTC.

This clone is termed medium-sized. The CDR3 region is CASSWATGPSGNTIYF. Here the CDR3 DNA reads TGTGCCAGCAGCTGGGCGACAGGACCCTCTGGAAACACCATATATTTT. The chain uses TRBV11-3 and TRBJ1-3; D may be TRBD1 (6 bases). Trimming stripped 4 bases from V and 0 bases from J, with 13 bases between. The CDR3 runs 16 residues. CDR1 and CDR2 (germline): SGHNT, YENEEA. Complete variable domain (other parts from reference TRBV11-3 and TRBJ1-3): EAGVVQSPRYKIIEKKQPVAFWCNPISGHNTLYWYLQNLGQGPELLIRYENEEAVDDSQLPKDRFSAERLKGVDSTLKIQPAELGDSAVYLCASSWATGPSGNTIYFGEGSWLTVV.

The chain joins TRBV5-1 to TRBJ2-7; 9 nucleotides line up with TRBD1. The length of the CDR3 is 15 residues. Looked up from germline, CDR1 is SGHRS and CDR2 is YFSETQ. V shed 0 bases and J 3 bases; nucleotides not matched to a gene: 4. As DNA, the CDR3 is TGCGCCAGCAGCTTGGACGGACAGGGGATCTACGAGCAGTACTTC. Encoded protein: CASSLDGQGIYEQYF.

This clone was observed many times. This CDR3 is CASSRTSGNTDTQYF. The CDR3 DNA reads as TGTGCCAGCAGCCGGACTAGCGGGAACACAGATACGCAGTATTTT. This chain links TRBV11-3 with TRBJ2-3, with 12 bases identical to TRBD2. Germline-derived CDR1 and CDR2 are SGHNT and YENEEA. This CDR3 spans 15 amino acids. J gave up 2 bases and V 5 bases, and 2 bases lay outside the gene matches.

This clone is termed medium-sized. The genes are TRBV2 and TRBJ1-3; 9 nucleotides agree with TRBD1. The CDR3 extends over 15 amino acids. Per the germline V gene, CDR1 is SNHLY and CDR2 is FYNNEI. J lost 4 bases, V lost 8 bases, and 9 bases had no gene match. The chain's CDR3 is CASVSGQGGGNTIYF. DNA of the CDR3: TGTGCCAGCGTTTCGGGACAGGGAGGCGGAAACACCATATATTTT.

This clone was picked up a small number of times. V usage is TRBV11-3 and J usage is TRBJ2-7; 11 bases line up with TRBD2. The CDR3 sequence is 16 residues long. The ends lost 3 bases at V and 4 bases at J; junction bases unmatched: 8. Germline CDR1 is SGHNT and CDR2 is YENEEA. CDR3 DNA sequence: TGTGCCAGCAGCTTGGAGGGACTAGCGGTAAAATACGAGCAGTACTTC. This sequence encodes CASSLEGLAVKYEQYF.

The V gene is TRBV28, the J gene TRBJ2-7; D is undetermined. The V gene's germline CDR1 is MDHEN and CDR2 SYDVKM. This CDR3 is built from 13 residues. The V gene lost 5 bases and the J gene lost 0 bases, with 8 bases spanning the gap. The CDR3 reads CASSPPASYEQYF. CDR3 nucleotides: TGTGCCAGCAGTCCCCCGGCCTCCTACGAGCAGTACTTC.

The chain uses TRBV14 and TRBJ1-2, with TRBD1 identical over 9 bases. This CDR3 has 15 residues. Germline CDR1 is SGHDN and CDR2 is FVKESK. Unmatched junction bases numbered 4, after V lost 1 base and J lost 4 bases. DNA of the CDR3: TGTGCCAGCAGCCAAGCTACAGGGGGCGGCTATGGCTACACCTTC. It codes for CASSQATGGGYGYTF.